A single sample is the source of the 19 T cell receptor beta chains below, sequenced in a study of T cell repertoires in cytomegalovirus infection. TCRdb re-analysed the reads in MiXCR, keeping a single row per CDR3 protein. The data hold fewer than 550,000 distinct CDR3 sequences, with approximately 10% observed a single time. The sequenced material came from PBMCs. Source of these receptors: a human donor in good health (CMV status not recorded). Some clones in this sample may be carry-over from other donors' samples.

The sample holds many counts of this clonotype. The chain has TRBV28 and TRBJ2-4; a weak D match, TRBD2 (6 bases). The CDR3 contains 16 residues. From germline, CDR1 is MDHEN and CDR2 SYDVKM. Between the trimmed V and J ends, which lost 4 bases and 3 bases, there was a span of 16 bases. The CDR3 protein is CASSSPPPRGKNIQYF. CDR3 nucleotides: TGTGCCAGCAGTTCTCCCCCCCCGCGGGGCAAAAACATTCAGTACTTC.

Only a few counts were recorded for this clonotype. In nucleotides, the CDR3 is TGTGCCAGCAGCCAGAGGGGCAGAAAAGCTTTCTTT. Translation: CASSQRGRKAFF. The chain is built from TRBV27 and TRBJ1-1; a possible D gene is TRBD1 (5 bases). The germline V gene encodes CDR1 MNHEY and CDR2 SMNVEV (reference sequence). This CDR3 spans 12 amino acids. V was clipped by 6 bases and J by 9 bases, with 14 bases between them.

The table lists this clonotype with many counts. V usage is TRBV12-3 or TRBV12-4 and J usage is TRBJ1-1; perhaps TRBD1 as D (5 bases). With 5 bases removed from V and 1 base from J, the gap between germline ends came to 17 bases. This CDR3 is built from 16 residues. The CDR3 loop is CASSPPGRLRNTEAFF. The CDR3 DNA reads TGTGCCAGCAGTCCCCCGGGACGGCTAAGGAACACTGAAGCTTTCTTT.

This clonotype was seen at least ten times. This rearrangement joins TRBV7-8 to TRBJ2-7; 8 bases fit TRBD2. Germline CDR1 reads SGHVS; CDR2 reads FQNEAQ. The CDR3 has 16 residues. The V gene end was trimmed by 1 base and the J gene end by 3 bases; junction bases not matched to a gene: 8. The chain's CDR3 is CASSLGAGVKDYEQYF. The CDR3 nucleotides are TGTGCCAGCAGCTTAGGAGCGGGAGTTAAAGACTACGAGCAGTACTTC.

In its sample, this clonotype was seen a few times. The J gene is TRBJ1-5, the V gene TRBV20-1; D perhaps matches TRBD1 (6 bases). There are 19 residues in the CDR3. The V end lost 3 bases, the J end lost 0 bases, and 24 bases lay between the germline ends. Germline CDR1 reads DFQATT; CDR2 reads SNEGSKA (reference sequence). The CDR3 coding sequence is TGCAGTGCTAGGACTTCTTTCGACAGGCGAAGCTATAGCAATCAGCCCCAGCATTTT. As protein: CSARTSFDRRSYSNQPQHF.

The sample holds a few counts of this clonotype. The V call is TRBV7-3, the J call TRBJ2-2; TRBD2 might be the D (5 bases). The CDR3 is 17 amino acids. Germline V CDR1 and CDR2: SGHTA, FQGTGA. V gave up 2 bases and J gave up 0 bases, with 13 bases separating them. CDR3 bases: TGTGCCAGCAGCTTATATACTAGTTTCGCGAACACCGGGGAGCTGTTTTTT. Protein sequence: CASSLYTSFANTGELFF.

Many counts were recorded for this clonotype. The gene calls are TRBV19 and TRBJ1-1; D is unclear. Germline V gives CDR1 LNHDA, CDR2 SQIVND (reference sequence). The CDR3 has 13 amino acids. V was pared by 4 bases and J by 4 bases, with 10 bases between. CDR3 coding DNA: TGTGCCAGTAGTAGTTGGCGAATCACTGAAGCTTTCTTT. Translated: CASSSWRITEAFF.

This clonotype showed up many times. The rearrangement links TRBV2 to TRBJ1-2, with a tentative D call TRBD1 (5 bases). There are 12 residues in the CDR3. Germline CDR1 reads SNHLY; CDR2 reads FYNNEI. V was shortened by 4 bases and J by 8 bases, with 11 bases between the two germline ends. DNA of the CDR3: TGTGCCAGCAGTGGACTCCCAGGGGGCTACACCTTC. It specifies CASSGLPGGYTF.

This clonotype was counted at least ten times. The chain carries TRBV11-1 and TRBJ2-7; tentative D call: TRBD2 (5 bases). There are 12 residues in the CDR3. The V gene lost 3 bases and the J gene lost 6 bases, with 9 bases spanning the gap. Germline CDR1 is SGHAT and CDR2 is FQDESV (reference sequence). This CDR3 reads CASSFGGAEQYF. CDR3 DNA: TGTGCCAGCAGCTTCGGAGGAGCCGAGCAGTACTTC. The variable domain in full, completed from reference TRBV11-1 and TRBJ2-7, reads EAEVAQSPRYKITEKSQAVAFWCDPISGHATLYWYRQILGQGPELLVQFQDESVVDDSQLPKDRFSAERLKGVDSTLKIQPAELGDSAMYLCASSFGGAEQYFGPGTRLTVT.

This clonotype has at least ten counts. The J gene is TRBJ2-3, the V gene TRBV6-1, with a possible D match to TRBD2 (5 bases). The CDR3 is 14 amino acids. The V end lost 7 bases, the J end lost 4 bases, and 15 bases lay between the germline ends. The V gene's germline CDR1 is MNHNS and CDR2 SASEGT. The CDR3 DNA follows: TGTGCCAGCAAGACTGAGGGAATTTCAGATACGCAGTATTTT. This codes for CASKTEGISDTQYF.

The chain uses TRBV25-1 and TRBJ1-5; no clear D gene. The CDR3 is 14 residues long. Trimming left V 1 base short and J 7 bases short, with 11 bases between. Germline CDR1 MGHDK, CDR2 SYGVNS. In nucleotides, the CDR3 is TGTGCCAGCAGTGAATTTGGGGTACGGCAGCCCCAGCATTTT. This encodes CASSEFGVRQPQHF.

The table lists this clonotype with a few counts. The chain couples TRBV9 to TRBJ2-7; perhaps D is TRBD1 or TRBD2 (5 bases each). Trimming shortened V by 3 bases and J by 4 bases, and 17 bases separated the two germline ends. CDR3 length equals 15 residues. CDR1 is SGDLS and CDR2 is YYNGEE in the germline V gene. CDR3: CASSGGIGRPYEQYF. Written as DNA, the CDR3 is TGTGCCAGCAGCGGGGGGATAGGGAGACCGTACGAGCAGTACTTC.

The rearrangement joins TRBV6-5 to TRBJ2-5, with 7 positions matching TRBD1. Germline values: CDR1 MNHEY, CDR2 SVGAGI. Trimming at V came to 5 bases and at J to 5 bases, leaving 2 bases not matched to a gene. The CDR3 consists of 12 residues. In DNA form, the CDR3 reads TGTGCCAGCAGTCAACAGGGGGAGACCCAGTACTTC. As protein: CASSQQGETQYF.

The sample holds many counts of this clonotype. V usage is TRBV7-9 and J usage is TRBJ1-6, with a possible D match to TRBD1 (6 bases). CDR1 is SEHNR, CDR2 FQNEAQ, per germline (reference sequence). The CDR3 has 14 residues. V gave up 3 bases and J gave up 12 bases, with 15 bases separating them. This chain's CDR3 is CASSFSDGGGPLHF. As DNA, the CDR3 is TGTGCCAGCAGCTTTAGCGACGGAGGGGGACCCCTCCACTTT. Together with reference TRBV7-9 and TRBJ1-6, the CDR3 gives the full variable domain: DTGVSQNPRHKITKRGQNVTFRCDPISEHNRLYWYRQTLGQGPEFLTYFQNEAQLEKSRLLSDRFSAERPKGSFSTLEIQRTEQGDSAMYLCASSFSDGGGPLHFGNGTRLTVT.

This clonotype was seen ten or more times. The chain carries TRBV7-2 and TRBJ2-1; 9 positions match TRBD2. CDR3 length: 15 amino acids. Trimming took 1 base from V and 7 from J; bases not matched to a gene: 5. Germline-derived CDR1 and CDR2 are SGHTA and FQGNSA. The CDR3 nucleotides are TGTGCCAGCAGCTTAGTAGCGGGGGCCTGGAATGAGCAGTTCTTC. The encoded protein is CASSLVAGAWNEQFF.

This clonotype was counted ten times or more. The chain uses TRBV27 and TRBJ2-5; D might be TRBD2 (5 bases). Trimming took 6 bases from V and 3 from J, leaving 14 bases between them. The germline gives CDR1 MNHEY, CDR2 SMNVEV (reference sequence). This CDR3 has 14 residues. The DNA for the CDR3 is TGTGCCAGCAGAGCCCCCCTCGGGGAAGAGACCCAGTACTTC. Its protein is CASRAPLGEETQYF.

This clonotype appeared many times. This chain uses TRBV11-3 with TRBJ2-2; tentatively, D is TRBD2 (6 bases). Germline CDR1 SGHNT, CDR2 YENEEA. The CDR3 is made up of 14 amino acids. Trimming left V 5 bases short and J 7 bases short, with 14 bases between. CDR3 residues: CASSQLAASGELFF. The CDR3 nucleotides are TGTGCCAGCAGCCAGTTAGCGGCGAGCGGGGAGCTGTTTTTT.

This clonotype was seen repeatedly, ten times or more. Here the CDR3 reads CASSRGGTMNTEAFF. Written as DNA, the CDR3 is TGTGCCAGTAGCCGTGGAGGCACTATGAACACTGAAGCTTTCTTT. The rearrangement links TRBV19 to TRBJ1-1; D unresolved. Germline values: CDR1 LNHDA, CDR2 SQIVND (reference sequence). The germline V and J ends were trimmed by 6 bases and 0 bases, with 14 bases remaining between them. The CDR3 totals 15 residues. The full variable domain, rest sourced from reference TRBV19 and TRBJ1-1, is DGGITQSPKYLFRKEGQNVTLSCEQNLNHDAMYWYRQDPGQGLRLIYYSQIVNDFQKGDIAEGYSVSREKKESFPLTVTSAQKNPTAFYLCASSRGGTMNTEAFFGQGTRLTVV.

This clonotype was seen many times. The chain links TRBV7-8 to TRBJ1-1, with a possible D match to TRBD1 (5 bases). V lost 2 bases and J 4 bases, leaving 11 bases between the germline ends. The CDR3 is 14 amino acids. CDR1 is SGHVS and CDR2 is FQNEAQ in the germline V gene. The CDR3 region is CASSLPGGGTEAFF. The CDR3 DNA is TGTGCCAGCAGCTTACCGGGGGGTGGCACTGAAGCTTTCTTT.